Sequencing of this T cell receptor (beta chain) was carried out in a study of shared T cell receptors in the human thymus. The CDR3 spans 16 residues. Germline-derived CDR1 and CDR2 are MNHNS and SASEGT. The V end lost 4 bases, the J end lost 5 bases, and 21 bases lay between the germline ends. Sequencing was performed with immunoSEQ multiplex PCR; in TCRdb, only in-frame clones are kept and a portion is missing. This table has hundreds of thousands of clones, around 95% appearing once. Sample: thymocytes. The source is a human donor. This rearrangement joins TRBV6-1 to TRBJ2-7; D call uncertain. CDR3 bases: TGTGCCAGCAGTGCCTCTGACGGGCTCTCCAGGAACGAGCAGTACTTC. This codes for CASSASDGLSRNEQYF.